This T cell receptor (beta chain) was obtained from a study of blood T cell repertoires in COVID-19. On the study more broadly: From the United States, Italy and Spain came samples of acute and convalescent COVID-19. PBMCs, B-cell-depleted T cells, or T cells provided the cDNA or gDNA that made up the material.

From germline, CDR1 is LNHDA and CDR2 SQIVND (reference sequence). The CDR3 contains 13 residues. Between the trimmed V and J ends, which lost 1 base and 6 bases, there was a span of 7 bases. In the original workflow: From reference gene primer amplification, estimates of nucleated cell counts were derived. The protocol was immunoSEQ multiplex PCR, while the TCRdb copy is restricted to in-frame clones and leaves out a portion. V, J and clone size are those of that table, while D and trimming were read from the DNA. The table includes 35,000 to 50,000 clones, around 91% detected once. The chain couples TRBV19 to TRBJ2-1; D is unclear. The clonotype comes from a man between 50 and 59 years old with active COVID-19. Input material: peripheral blood. DNA of the CDR3: TGTGCCAGTAGTATAGTAGAGTTCAATGAGCAGTTCTTC. Its protein product is CASSIVEFNEQFF.